The 15 T cell receptor beta chains presented below share a single source sample, sequenced in a study of blood T cell repertoires in COVID-19. TCRdb keeps only in-frame clones here, not all; method: immunoSEQ multiplex PCR. The table lists about 360,000 clones, 85% to 90% of them singletons. The specimen sequenced was peripheral blood. These receptors were taken from a human donor in a cohort sampled during active COVID-19.

As to this clone: One junction end disagrees with the germline gene, perhaps due to a read error. V is TRBV2 and J is TRBJ2-5, with 9 nucleotides matching TRBD2. Germline V gene data show CDR1 as SNHLY and CDR2 as FYNNEI. The CDR3 contains 14 residues. The CDR3 nucleotides are TGTGCCAGCAGTGAGGGCTCTAGCGGGGAGATCCAGTACTTC. It yields the protein CASSEGSSGEIQYF.

The chain carries TRBV30 and TRBJ2-1; D might be TRBD2 (5 bases). Trimming removed 7 bases at V and 6 bases at J, with 13 bases between. This CDR3 is built from 12 residues. Germline CDR1 GTSNPN, CDR2 SVGIG (reference sequence). CDR3 sequence reads: CALRVGVNEQFF. The CDR3 nucleotides are TGTGCCTTGCGGGTGGGTGTCAATGAGCAGTTCTTC.

This clone was seen just once. The chain has TRBV30 and TRBJ1-5, with D possibly TRBD1 on 5 matching bases. Germline V gives CDR1 GTSNPN, CDR2 SVGIG (reference sequence). Deletions cut 4 bases from V and 4 bases from J, with 14 bases between. The CDR3 is 14 amino acids. The CDR3 coding sequence is TGTGCCTGGACCCGGACAAATTATAATCAGCCCCAGCATTTT. It encodes CAWTRTNYNQPQHF.

This chain joins TRBV6-5 and TRBJ2-2; 8 bases agree with TRBD1. The ends lost 7 bases at V and 1 base at J; junction bases unmatched: 5. The germline V gene encodes CDR1 MNHEY and CDR2 SVGAGI. The CDR3 runs to 15 residues. The CDR3 loop is CASTRDRLNTGELFF. In DNA, the CDR3 is TGTGCCAGCACTCGGGACAGGTTGAACACCGGGGAGCTGTTTTTT.

This clone was recorded once. The V gene is TRBV30, the J gene TRBJ1-6; D gene unclear. The CDR3 contains 13 residues. V was trimmed by 4 bases and J by 10 bases, leaving 14 bases between them. The V gene's germline CDR1 is GTSNPN and CDR2 SVGIG (reference sequence). The CDR3 sequence is CAWKSFSRSPLHF. The CDR3 DNA reads TGTGCCTGGAAGTCCTTTTCTAGGTCACCCCTCCACTTT.

The chain is built from TRBV5-1 and TRBJ1-5; no definite D call. In germline, CDR1 is SGHRS, CDR2 YFSETQ. The CDR3 has 11 residues. The V end lost 4 bases, the J end lost 6 bases, and 5 bases lay between the germline ends. The CDR3 sequence: CASSVSQPQHF. CDR3 coding DNA: TGCGCCAGCAGCGTCAGTCAGCCCCAGCATTTT.

The V and J genes are TRBV18 and TRBJ2-1, with D hard to call. Trimming shortened V by 6 bases and J by 8 bases, and 8 bases separated the two germline ends. The CDR3 runs 11 residues. CDR1 and CDR2 (germline): KGHSH, LQKENI. The CDR3: CASSERDEQFF. DNA for the CDR3: TGTGCCAGCTCCGAACGAGATGAGCAGTTCTTC.

The chain combines TRBV6-6 with TRBJ1-3; D unclear. The length of the CDR3 is 16 residues. Germline lookup yields CDR1 MNHNY and CDR2 SVGAGI (reference sequence). Deletions cut 5 bases from V and 2 bases from J, with 16 bases between. CDR3 residues: CASSQTEGDAGNTIYF. The CDR3 DNA follows: TGTGCCAGCAGTCAGACGGAGGGAGACGCTGGAAACACCATATATTTT.

The chain recombines TRBV7-9 with TRBJ2-3, with D hard to call. CDR3 length: 14 residues. Germline V CDR1 and CDR2: SEHNR, FQNEAQ (reference sequence). Trimming cost V 0 bases and J 4 bases, with 8 bases left between them. The CDR3 region is CASSLAVSPDTQYF. The CDR3 DNA reads TGTGCCAGCAGCTTAGCGGTTAGCCCAGATACGCAGTATTTT.

The chain joins TRBV28 to TRBJ2-6, with D perhaps TRBD1 (6 bases). The CDR3 length is 15 residues. Germline values: CDR1 MDHEN, CDR2 SYDVKM. V was clipped by 2 bases and J by 2 bases, with 7 bases between them. Here the CDR3 reads CASSLAGAGANVLTF. The DNA of the CDR3 is TGTGCCAGCAGTTTAGCAGGGGCTGGGGCCAACGTCCTGACTTTC.

This chain joins TRBV29-1 and TRBJ2-3, with 7 nucleotides matching TRBD2. Trimming at V came to 4 bases and at J to 9 bases, leaving 10 bases not matched to a gene. The CDR3 spans 13 residues. Germline values: CDR1 SQVTM, CDR2 ANQGSEA. The CDR3 sequence is CSVAVADGGTQYF. In DNA, the CDR3 is TGCAGCGTTGCAGTAGCGGACGGGGGGACGCAGTATTTT.

The chain has TRBV2 and TRBJ1-2; D call uncertain. The V and J ends lost 5 bases and 4 bases respectively, with 17 bases between them. Germline values: CDR1 SNHLY, CDR2 FYNNEI. This CDR3 spans 15 amino acids. This chain's CDR3 is CASSREGGGIYGYTF. The CDR3 bases are TGTGCCAGCAGTAGGGAGGGCGGCGGGATCTATGGCTACACCTTC. The full variable domain, its missing parts supplied by reference TRBV2 and TRBJ1-2, is EPEVTQTPSHQVTQMGQEVILRCVPISNHLYFYWYRQILGQKVEFLVSFYNNEISEKSEIFDDQFSVERPDGSNFTLKIRSTKLEDSAMYFCASSREGGGIYGYTFGSGTRLTVV.

The V gene is TRBV19, the J gene TRBJ2-2; TRBD1 aligns across 8 bases. The germline CDR1 and CDR2 sequences are LNHDA and SQIVND (reference sequence). With V trimmed by 8 bases and J by 4 bases, 15 bases remained unmatched. This CDR3 spans 17 amino acids. CDR3 DNA: TGTGCCAGTCAGGGGCAGGGGGCGACGACATTCACCGGGGAGCTGTTTTTT. Translation: CASQGQGATTFTGELFF.

The chain couples TRBV28 to TRBJ1-1; D uncertain. The germline gives CDR1 MDHEN, CDR2 SYDVKM. V lost 4 bases to trimming and J lost 2 bases, with 5 bases between them. CDR3 size: 12 residues. The CDR3 DNA reads TGTGCCAGCAGTTATCCAAACACTGAAGCTTTCTTT. This gives the protein CASSYPNTEAFF. Together with reference TRBV28 and TRBJ1-1, the CDR3 gives the full variable domain: DVKVTQSSRYLVKRTGEKVFLECVQDMDHENMFWYRQDPGLGLRLIYFSYDVKMKEKGDIPEGYSVSREKKERFSLILESASTNQTSMYLCASSYPNTEAFFGQGTRLTVV.

The chain couples TRBV10-3 to TRBJ1-5; 9 bases are a match to TRBD1. The CDR3 consists of 15 residues. J was trimmed by 6 bases and V by 6 bases; bases with no gene match: 9. CDR1 is ENHRY and CDR2 is SYGVKD in the germline V gene. The CDR3 sequence is CAIRETTGGSQPQHF. In DNA, the CDR3 is TGTGCCATCAGGGAAACTACAGGGGGCTCTCAGCCCCAGCATTTT.